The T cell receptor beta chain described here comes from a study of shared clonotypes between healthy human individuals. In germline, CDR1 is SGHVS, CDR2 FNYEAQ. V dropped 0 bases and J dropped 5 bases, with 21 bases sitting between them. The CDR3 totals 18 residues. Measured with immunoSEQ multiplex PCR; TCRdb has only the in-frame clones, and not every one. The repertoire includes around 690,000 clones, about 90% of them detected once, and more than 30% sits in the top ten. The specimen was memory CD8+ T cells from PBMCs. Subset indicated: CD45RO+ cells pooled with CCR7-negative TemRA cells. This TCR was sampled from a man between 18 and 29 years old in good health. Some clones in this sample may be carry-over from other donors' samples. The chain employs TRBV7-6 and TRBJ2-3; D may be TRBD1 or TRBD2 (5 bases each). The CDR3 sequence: CASSLAPGRNPLLDTQYF. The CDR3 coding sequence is TGTGCCAGCAGCTTAGCGCCGGGGCGGAACCCCCTTTTAGATACGCAGTATTTT.